This passage covers 27 T cell receptor beta chains from one sample sequenced in a study of T cell responses to AZD1222 COVID-19 vaccine. Measured with immunoSEQ multiplex PCR; TCRdb has only the in-frame clones, and not every one. The sample records 85,000 to 130,000 clones, 85% to 90% being singletons. The sequencing used peripheral blood, collected on day 0 of AZD1222 vaccination. The source of these receptors is an adult in good health.

CDR3 protein: CASSLWTRRSDTQYF. The CDR3 nucleotides are TGTGCCAGCAGTTTATGGACTAGAAGGTCAGATACGCAGTATTTT. The V gene is TRBV27, the J gene TRBJ2-3; 7 positions match TRBD2. Germline V gene sequence: CDR1 MNHEY, CDR2 SMNVEV (reference sequence). The CDR3 spans 15 residues. V was clipped by 1 base and J by 4 bases; unmatched bases: 5.

The rearrangement uses TRBV16 and TRBJ1-2; 7 bases map to TRBD1. V shed 5 bases, J shed 4 bases, and the junction held 4 bases outside the gene matches. This CDR3 contains 13 residues. Germline assignment: CDR1 KGHSY and CDR2 FQNENV. The CDR3 nucleotides read TGTGCCAGCAGCTCCGGGACAGCCTATGGCTACACCTTC. Amino acids: CASSSGTAYGYTF.

The chain's CDR3 is CASSLGPGTNEKLFF. In nucleotides, the CDR3 is TGTGCCAGCAGCTTGGGGCCGGGAACTAATGAAAAACTGTTTTTT. The V and J genes are TRBV5-5 and TRBJ1-4; D unresolved. This CDR3 comprises 15 residues. Germline V gives CDR1 SGHKS, CDR2 YYEKEE (reference sequence). Trimming shortened V by 0 bases and J by 1 base, and 7 bases separated the two germline ends.

The chain recombines TRBV11-1 with TRBJ2-3; the match to TRBD2 covers 8 bases. J lost 3 bases, V lost 4 bases, and 3 bases had no gene match. The CDR3 extends over 14 amino acids. Germline assignment: CDR1 SGHAT and CDR2 FQDESV (reference sequence). Written as DNA, the CDR3 is TGTGCCAGCAGCTCCAGCGGGAGAACAGATACGCAGTATTTT. Its protein product is CASSSSGRTDTQYF.

The V and J genes are TRBV11-2 and TRBJ1-2; TRBD1 matches 9 bases. Germline V lookup: CDR1 SGHAT, CDR2 FQNNGV. The CDR3 consists of 15 residues. Trimming removed 4 bases from V and 4 bases from J; junction bases left unmatched: 7. The CDR3 sequence: CASSSLQGAGYGYTF. The CDR3 DNA follows: TGTGCCAGCAGCTCATTACAGGGGGCAGGCTATGGCTACACCTTC.

The CDR3 coding sequence is TGCGCCAGCAGCCATGGGACAGGGGATAGTGAGACCCAGTACTTC. This encodes CASSHGTGDSETQYF. The chain carries TRBV5-1 and TRBJ2-5, with 10 bases aligning to TRBD1. The germline V gene encodes CDR1 SGHRS and CDR2 YFSETQ. The length of the CDR3 is 15 residues. With 4 bases clipped from V and 5 bases from J, the junction kept 8 bases outside the gene matches.

This sequence joins TRBV5-1 and TRBJ2-1, with D possibly matching TRBD2 (5 bases). Trimming stripped 0 bases from V and 3 bases from J, with 7 bases between. The CDR3 length is 14 residues. Germline V lookup: CDR1 SGHRS, CDR2 YFSETQ. The CDR3 DNA reads as TGCGCCAGCAGCTTGGGGGAGAACTACAATGAGCAGTTCTTC. Encoded protein: CASSLGENYNEQFF.

This rearrangement joins TRBV7-9 to TRBJ1-1; perhaps TRBD1 as D (6 bases). CDR1 is SEHNR, CDR2 FQNEAQ, per germline (reference sequence). This CDR3 contains 13 residues. Trimming took 1 base from V and 10 from J, leaving 13 bases between them. The DNA for the CDR3 is TGTGCCAGCAGCTTAGTGGGGGGGCCCGGAGCTTTCTTT. The encoded protein is CASSLVGGPGAFF.

This clone was recorded once. The chain recombines TRBV9 with TRBJ2-3; D ambiguous. CDR1 and CDR2 (germline): SGDLS, YYNGEE. This CDR3 is built from 16 residues. V was trimmed by 4 bases and J by 3 bases, leaving 18 bases between them. The DNA of the CDR3 is TGTGCCAGCAGCTTTGGGTGGCGGAGTGAAACAGATACGCAGTATTTT. The encoded protein is CASSFGWRSETDTQYF.

This clone was seen a single time. The chain combines TRBV10-3 with TRBJ2-3; possible D gene TRBD1, 6 bases. The CDR3 runs to 15 residues. Germline CDR1 reads ENHRY; CDR2 reads SYGVKD. V dropped 2 bases and J dropped 0 bases, with 9 bases sitting between them. The CDR3 coding sequence is TGTGCCATCAGTGAGCCCACAGGGAGCACAGATACGCAGTATTTT. Translation gives CAISEPTGSTDTQYF.

The CDR3 DNA reads TGTGCCAGCAGTGAATCCGGACTAGGTGAGCAGTTCTTC. This sequence encodes CASSESGLGEQFF. The V gene is TRBV6-1, the J gene TRBJ2-1; 7 bases agree with TRBD2. Germline CDR1 MNHNS, CDR2 SASEGT. The CDR3 loop spans 13 amino acids. Germline trimming cut 2 bases from V and 9 bases from J; bases unmatched to any gene: 4.

The chain combines TRBV24-1 with TRBJ2-1, with TRBD2 identical over 11 bases. J gave up 7 bases and V 1 base, and 14 bases lay outside the gene matches. The CDR3 is made up of 19 amino acids. Germline values: CDR1 KGHDR, CDR2 SFDVKD. The CDR3 region has the DNA TGTGCCACCAGTGATTTTAGGCTAGCGGGAGGCCCTGGTCAGAATGAGCAGTTCTTC. It specifies CATSDFRLAGGPGQNEQFF.

The V and J genes are TRBV6-5 and TRBJ2-1; the match to TRBD1 covers 9 bases. J gave up 8 bases and V 4 bases, and 9 bases lay outside the gene matches. The CDR3 runs to 15 residues. Germline CDR1 is MNHEY and CDR2 is SVGAGI. The CDR3 DNA reads TGTGCCAGCAGTTCGGGACAGGGTCGTATCGATGAGCAGTTCTTC. Its translation: CASSSGQGRIDEQFF.

The chain is built from TRBV6-6 and TRBJ1-1, with 7 bases matching TRBD1. Germline trimming cut 7 bases from V and 3 bases from J; bases unmatched to any gene: 8. Germline V gene lookup returns CDR1 MNHNY and CDR2 SVGAGI (reference sequence). The CDR3 runs 14 residues. The CDR3 here is CASTKTGAHTEAFF. The CDR3 nucleotides read TGTGCCAGCACTAAAACAGGGGCCCACACTGAAGCTTTCTTT.

This clone was picked up one time. Other DNA variants within this sample encode the same CDR3. V gene TRBV5-1 combines with J gene TRBJ1-6; a possible D gene is TRBD1 (6 bases). Germline CDR1 reads SGHRS; CDR2 reads YFSETQ. CDR3 length equals 12 residues. Trimming removed 7 bases at V and 6 bases at J, with 8 bases between. The CDR3 coding sequence is TGCGCCAGCCGGGACACTAATTCACCCCTCCACTTT. Translating it yields CASRDTNSPLHF.

This sequence joins TRBV3-1 (or the pseudogene TRBV3-2) and TRBJ1-4; 8 bases are a match to TRBD1. This CDR3 has 15 residues. The junction had 2 bases not matched to a gene; V was cut back by 2 bases and J by 3 bases. In germline, CDR1 is LGHDT, CDR2 YNNKEL (reference sequence). The CDR3 DNA sequence: TGTGCCAGCAGCCAAAGGACAGGGTCTAATGAAAAACTGTTTTTT. Its translation: CASSQRTGSNEKLFF.

The V call is TRBV7-2, the J call TRBJ2-1, with D possibly matching TRBD2 (6 bases). The germline V and J ends were trimmed by 5 bases and 4 bases, with 12 bases remaining between them. The CDR3 covers 14 residues. CDR1 and CDR2 (germline): SGHTA, FQGNSA. CDR3 in amino acids: CASSPAGSYNEQFF. In DNA, the CDR3 is TGTGCCAGCAGCCCGGCGGGGTCTTACAATGAGCAGTTCTTC.

The rearrangement uses TRBV11-2 and TRBJ1-2; the match to TRBD1 covers 8 bases. Losses at the gene ends were 3 bases for V and 6 bases for J; bases not matched to a gene: 6. This CDR3 has 14 amino acids. Per germline, CDR1 SGHAT and CDR2 FQNNGV. CDR3 sequence reads: CASSLLQGVDGYTF. DNA for the CDR3: TGTGCCAGCAGCTTGTTACAGGGGGTTGATGGCTACACCTTC.

J is TRBJ1-1 and V is TRBV10-2; D not resolved. The V and J ends lost 5 bases and 1 base respectively, with 11 bases between them. CDR1 WSHSY and CDR2 SAAADI come from the germline V gene. This CDR3 is 14 amino acids long. The CDR3 DNA sequence: TGCGCCAGCAGTCGGGCAGGCCGGAACACTGAAGCTTTCTTT. It yields the protein CASSRAGRNTEAFF.

The rearrangement links TRBV6-1 to TRBJ1-2, with a tentative D call TRBD1 (6 bases). Trimming left V 0 bases short and J 4 bases short, with 12 bases between. The CDR3 extends over 15 amino acids. Germline CDR1 MNHNS, CDR2 SASEGT. The CDR3 sequence is CASSEAVQGLYGYTF. CDR3 bases: TGTGCCAGCAGTGAAGCAGTACAGGGACTCTATGGCTACACCTTC.

This chain joins TRBV14 and TRBJ2-1; possible D gene TRBD1, 7 bases. Germline CDR1 is SGHDN and CDR2 is FVKESK. The V end lost 4 bases, the J end lost 6 bases, and 10 bases lay between the germline ends. CDR3 length equals 13 residues. The CDR3: CASSRQGGNEQFF. CDR3 bases: TGTGCCAGCAGCCGGCAGGGGGGCAATGAGCAGTTCTTC.

The chain employs TRBV6-5 and TRBJ2-2; D might be TRBD1 or TRBD2, each matching 5 bases. The germline V gene has CDR1 MNHEY and CDR2 SVGAGI. Trimming left V 6 bases short and J 3 bases short, with 11 bases between. There are 14 residues in the CDR3. CDR3: CASRGRGDTGELFF. CDR3 coding DNA: TGTGCCAGCAGGGGGAGAGGGGACACCGGGGAGCTGTTTTTT.

The rearrangement uses TRBV16 and TRBJ1-1; 7 bases align to TRBD1. V lost 3 bases, J lost 0 bases, and 7 bases stayed unmatched. The CDR3 runs 16 residues. Germline assignment: CDR1 KGHSY and CDR2 FQNENV. The CDR3: CASSHRQGVMNTEAFF. CDR3 nucleotides: TGTGCCAGCAGCCACCGACAGGGCGTCATGAACACTGAAGCTTTCTTT.

This clone came up once. The chain recombines TRBV6-5 with TRBJ1-5; the D is unclear. The CDR3 has 14 residues. V lost 8 bases, J lost 6 bases, and 17 bases lay in between. CDR1 is MNHEY, CDR2 SVGAGI, per germline. The CDR3 sequence: CASSSGQLLQPQHF. DNA of the CDR3: TGTGCCAGCTCCTCCGGGCAACTTCTTCAGCCCCAGCATTTT.

This chain connects TRBV12-3 or TRBV12-4 to TRBJ2-7; 7 bases agree with TRBD2. Trimming removed 5 bases from V and 7 bases from J; junction bases left unmatched: 8. The CDR3 totals 13 residues. Here the CDR3 DNA reads TGTGCCAGCAGTCCCCCCGGGGGGAGGGAGCAGTACTTC. This codes for CASSPPGGREQYF.

The CDR3: CASGTSGVFQETQYF. As DNA, the CDR3 is TGTGCCAGTGGGACTAGCGGGGTATTCCAAGAGACCCAGTACTTC. V usage is TRBV10-3 and J usage is TRBJ2-5; the match to TRBD2 covers 13 bases. CDR3 length equals 15 residues. Looked up from germline, CDR1 is ENHRY and CDR2 is SYGVKD. The V and J ends lost 10 bases and 1 base, in that order; junction bases with no gene match: 6.

This clone occurred once. J is TRBJ2-7 and V is TRBV27; D may be TRBD1 (5 bases). CDR1 is MNHEY, CDR2 SMNVEV, per germline (reference sequence). The CDR3 loop spans 13 amino acids. Trimming pared 4 bases from V and 1 base from J, leaving 8 bases between. CDR3 nucleotide sequence: TGTGCCAGCAGTTCATACAGGTCCTACGAGCAGTACTTC. Residues: CASSSYRSYEQYF.